This entry lists 18 T cell receptor delta chains sequenced from one sample in a study of gamma-delta T cells after stem cell transplantation. TCRdb reanalyzed the RT-PCR reads using CATT. The sample gives over a thousand delta-chain clones, roughly 3% of which show up once; about 35% is in the top ten. The sample taken for sequencing was gamma-delta T cells. The receptors derive from a human donor. It is not recorded whose cells these are; they may come from a transplant donor.

Worth noting for this clone: The protein recorded in TCRdb matches a much larger clone and deviates from this DNA's translation at residue 3, suggesting a read error; the protein here is obtained by translating the DNA. The genes are TRDV2 and TRDJ1; the D gene is possibly TRDD3 (6 bases). Germline V gene data show CDR1 as GEAIGNYY and CDR2 as EKD. The CDR3 loop spans 16 amino acids. The CDR3 DNA follows: TGTGCCCGTGACACCGTGGGGGGACCGTACACCGATAAACTCATCTTT. It yields the protein CARDTVGGPYTDKLIF.

Turning to this clone: TCRdb's entry gives the protein of a much larger clone, which mismatches this DNA's translation at residue 4, likely from a read error; the protein reported here is translated from the DNA. This sequence joins TRDV2 and TRDJ1; 10 bases fit TRDD3. The CDR3 is made up of 19 amino acids. Germline V gene data show CDR1 as GEAIGNYY and CDR2 as EKD. The junction had 17 bases not matched to a gene; V was cut back by 4 bases and J by 1 base. The CDR3 coding sequence is TGTGCCTGTGATACCCTTGGGGAGCTGGGGGATAGGGTCACCGATAAACTCATCTTT. The encoded protein is CACDTLGELGDRVTDKLIF.

As regards this clone: The amino acid sequence in TCRdb belongs to a much larger clone and departs from this DNA's translation at residue 10, likely a sequencing read error; the sequence shown is translated from the DNA. The CDR3 here is CACLPLGEADTDKLIF. The CDR3 DNA sequence: TGTGCCTGTTTACCACTGGGGGAAGCGGACACCGATAAACTCATCTTT. The V gene is TRDV2, the J gene TRDJ1; the match to TRDD3 covers 9 bases. Per germline, CDR1 GEAIGNYY and CDR2 EKD. There are 16 residues in the CDR3. The V gene end was trimmed by 6 bases and the J gene end by 0 bases; junction bases not matched to a gene: 10.

This clone came up a few times. The protein that TCRdb holds for this DNA derives from a much larger clone and differs from the translated DNA at residue 14, which likely indicates a read error; the protein shown here is translated from the DNA. CDR3 nucleotide sequence: TGTGCCTGTGACGGCGTACTGGGGGATCCGACCCACAGCCCCTGGGACACCCGACAGATGTTTTTC. Amino acid sequence: CACDGVLGDPTHSPWDTRQMFF. The chain couples TRDV2 to TRDJ3; 10 bases map to TRDD3. The CDR3 is 22 residues long. After removal of 3 bases from V and 2 bases from J, the junction contained 18 bases not matched to a gene. Germline CDR1 GEAIGNYY, CDR2 EKD.

This clone came up a few times. A far larger clone is just one base off, so this is likely a read error. This chain connects TRDV2 to TRDJ1, with 10 bases matching TRDD3. This CDR3 spans 20 amino acids. Per the germline V gene, CDR1 is GEAIGNYY and CDR2 is EKD. The V segment lost 0 bases and the J segment 0 bases; nucleotides outside the gene matches: 15. Here the CDR3 reads CACDTVRSRLGDRYTDKLIF. DNA for the CDR3: TGTGCCTGTGACACCGTTAGGTCCCGACTGGGGGATCGGTACACCGATAAACTCATCTTT.

Remarks on this clone: TCRdb's protein for this DNA is that of a much larger clone and differs from the translation at residue 17, likely a read error; the protein shown is the DNA translation. The chain uses TRDV2 and TRDJ3; 7 bases are shared with TRDD3. Germline CDR1 and CDR2: GEAIGNYY and EKD. The CDR3 has 19 residues. The CDR3 DNA reads TGTGCCTGTGACATTACTGGGGACCCGAACTCCTGGGACACCCGACAGATATTTTTC. Encoded protein: CACDITGDPNSWDTRQIFF.

This clone showed up just a few times. The chain couples TRDV2 to TRDJ3, with 10 positions matching TRDD3. CDR1 is GEAIGNYY and CDR2 is EKD in the germline V gene. CDR3 size: 17 residues. V was clipped by 3 bases and J by 2 bases; unmatched bases: 3. The CDR3 reads CACDGGGYPWDTRQMFF. Written as DNA, the CDR3 is TGTGCCTGTGACGGTGGGGGATACCCCTGGGACACCCGACAGATGTTTTTC.

There are a few counts of this clone. This likely reflects a read error, since a far larger clone is one base away. This sample includes further DNA sequences coding for the same CDR3. The rearrangement links TRDV2 to TRDJ1, with 11 bases matching TRDD3. This CDR3 comprises 17 residues. Germline loops: CDR1 GEAIGNYY, CDR2 EKD. After removal of 0 bases from V and 6 bases from J, the junction contained 11 bases not matched to a gene. CDR3 sequence (DNA): TGTGCCTGTGACACCCTGGGAAGTGGGGGATACGCCCATAAACTCATCTTT. This codes for CACDTLGSGGYAHKLIF.

This clone has only a few counts. A far larger clone is just one base off, so this is likely a read error. Other DNA sequences in the same sample also yield this CDR3. J is TRDJ1 and V is TRDV2, with 12 bases aligning to TRDD3. Looked up from germline, CDR1 is GEAIGNYY and CDR2 is EKD. The CDR3 extends over 17 amino acids. CDR3 in DNA: TGTGCCTGTGACGCCGTACTGGGGGATACAAACACCGATAAGCTCATCTTT. Its translation is CACDAVLGDTNTDKLIF.

On this clone: It differs at one base from a far larger clone, so likely a read error. Distinct nucleotide sequences in the sample also encode this CDR3. The chain joins TRDV2 to TRDJ1, with 13 bases matching TRDD3. V shed 3 bases, J shed 9 bases, and the junction held 9 bases outside the gene matches. From germline, CDR1 is GEAIGNYY and CDR2 EKD. This CDR3 has 15 amino acids. The CDR3 is CACDPVLGDTRQLIF. DNA of the CDR3: TGTGCCTGTGACCCCGTACTGGGGGATACGCGGCAACTCATCTTT.

This clone was observed at least ten times. The junction and the germline gene differ at one end; a read error may be behind it. The chain's CDR3 is CSVLGDSEDKLIF. The CDR3 DNA reads TGCTCCGTACTGGGGGATTCCGAGGATAAACTCATCTTT. The V gene is TRDV2, the J gene TRDJ1, with 10 positions matching TRDD3. The germline V gene has CDR1 GEAIGNYY and CDR2 EKD. CDR3 length: 13 amino acids.

The chain recombines TRDV2 with TRDJ1; 9 positions agree with TRDD3. The V gene end was trimmed by 1 base and the J gene end by 0 bases; junction bases not matched to a gene: 11. CDR3 length: 18 residues. CDR1 GEAIGNYY and CDR2 EKD come from the germline V gene. The CDR3 here is CACDTLRVLGDNTDKLIF. CDR3 bases: TGTGCCTGTGACACGCTACGAGTACTGGGGGACAACACCGATAAACTCATCTTT.

As regards this clone: TCRdb pairs this DNA with a much larger clone's protein that differs at residue 7, likely a read error; the protein shown was translated from the DNA. This chain connects TRDV2 to TRDJ1; D unclear. Deletions cut 7 bases from V and 3 bases from J, with 14 bases between. CDR3 size: 13 residues. Germline CDR1 GEAIGNYY, CDR2 EKD. CDR3: CACDGLSSDKLIF. The DNA of the CDR3 is TGTGCCTGCGACGGGTTGAGCTCCGATAAACTCATCTTT.

This clone has a handful of counts. A far larger clone lies a single base away; this is likely a read error. The same CDR3 can be traced to other DNA sequences in this sample. The V gene is TRDV2, the J gene TRDJ1; TRDD3 agrees at 7 bases. The trim removed 0 bases at V and 5 bases at J, leaving 20 bases unmatched. The V gene's germline CDR1 is GEAIGNYY and CDR2 EKD. The CDR3 spans 19 residues. The chain's CDR3 is CACDTVGNRLRIRDDKLIF. As DNA, the CDR3 is TGTGCCTGTGACACCGTCGGGAATCGGCTGCGGATACGCGATGATAAACTCATCTTT.

This clone occurred a few times. This sequence joins TRDV2 and TRDJ1; 7 nucleotides match TRDD3. The CDR3 sequence is 22 residues long. The V gene's germline CDR1 is GEAIGNYY and CDR2 EKD. V lost 0 bases, J lost 2 bases, and 26 bases stayed unmatched. In DNA form, the CDR3 reads TGTGCCTGTGACACCGTTAAAATTCCTCACAACCAACAAACTGGGGTTACCGATAAACTCATCTTT. It translates to CACDTVKIPHNQQTGVTDKLIF.

This clone qualifies as large (0.1 to 1%). Other nucleotide sequences in the sample specify the same CDR3. The CDR3 protein is CACDTLLGGSDKLIF. The CDR3 nucleotides read TGTGCCTGTGACACCCTACTGGGGGGGTCGGATAAACTCATCTTT. The chain combines TRDV2 with TRDJ1; 8 bases are shared with TRDD3. The CDR3 covers 15 residues. With 0 bases clipped from V and 5 bases from J, the junction kept 7 bases outside the gene matches. Per germline, CDR1 GEAIGNYY and CDR2 EKD.

The sample holds a few counts of this clone. TCRdb's protein, taken from a much larger clone, differs from this DNA's translation at residue 4, likely owing to a read error; the protein displayed comes from the DNA. The V and J genes are TRDV2 and TRDJ1; D possibly corresponds to TRDD3 (5 bases). Trimming pared 6 bases from V and 4 bases from J, leaving 20 bases between. From germline, CDR1 is GEAIGNYY and CDR2 EKD. The CDR3 consists of 15 residues. CDR3 protein: CACNSLRGRGDKLIF. CDR3 sequence (DNA): TGTGCCTGTAACTCGCTACGGGGAAGGGGCGATAAACTCATCTTT.

Concerning this clone itself: It is likely a read error: a sequence one base away is far more abundant. The sample holds other DNA sequences that translate to the same CDR3. The rearrangement links TRDV2 to TRDJ1, with a tentative D call TRDD3 (5 bases). The germline gives CDR1 GEAIGNYY, CDR2 EKD. The CDR3 runs to 14 residues. The CDR3 bases are TGCGCCTGTGACACACTGGAAAATACCGATAAACTCATCTTT. As protein: CACDTLENTDKLIF.